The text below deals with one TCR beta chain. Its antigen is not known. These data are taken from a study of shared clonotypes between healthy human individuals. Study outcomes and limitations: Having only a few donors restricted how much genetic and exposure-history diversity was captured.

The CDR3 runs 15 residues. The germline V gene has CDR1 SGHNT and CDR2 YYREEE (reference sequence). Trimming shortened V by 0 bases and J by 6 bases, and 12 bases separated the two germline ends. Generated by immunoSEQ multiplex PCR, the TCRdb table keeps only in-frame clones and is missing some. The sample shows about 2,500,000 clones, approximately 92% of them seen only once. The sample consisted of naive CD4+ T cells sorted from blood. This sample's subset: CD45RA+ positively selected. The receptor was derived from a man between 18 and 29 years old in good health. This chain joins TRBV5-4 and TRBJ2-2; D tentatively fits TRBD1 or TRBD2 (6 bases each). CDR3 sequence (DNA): TGTGCCAGCAGCTTGGTTGGGGGGCGCGCCGGGGAGCTGTTTTTT. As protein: CASSLVGGRAGELFF. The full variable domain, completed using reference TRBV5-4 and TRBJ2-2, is ETGVTQSPTHLIKTRGQQVTLRCSSQSGHNTVSWYQQALGQGPQFIFQYYREEENGRGNFPPRFSGLQFPNYSSELNVNALELDDSALYLCASSLVGGRAGELFFGEGSRLTVL.